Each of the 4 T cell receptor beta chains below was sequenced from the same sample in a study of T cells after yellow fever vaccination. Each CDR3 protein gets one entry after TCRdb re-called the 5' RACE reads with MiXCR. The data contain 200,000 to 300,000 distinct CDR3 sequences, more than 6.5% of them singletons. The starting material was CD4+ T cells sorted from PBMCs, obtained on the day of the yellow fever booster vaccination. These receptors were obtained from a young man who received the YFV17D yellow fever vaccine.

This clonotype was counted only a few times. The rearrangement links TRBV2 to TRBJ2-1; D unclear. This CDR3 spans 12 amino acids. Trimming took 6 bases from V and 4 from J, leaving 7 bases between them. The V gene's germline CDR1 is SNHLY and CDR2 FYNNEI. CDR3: CASRRVYNEQFF. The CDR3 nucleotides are TGTGCCAGCAGACGAGTTTACAATGAGCAGTTCTTC.

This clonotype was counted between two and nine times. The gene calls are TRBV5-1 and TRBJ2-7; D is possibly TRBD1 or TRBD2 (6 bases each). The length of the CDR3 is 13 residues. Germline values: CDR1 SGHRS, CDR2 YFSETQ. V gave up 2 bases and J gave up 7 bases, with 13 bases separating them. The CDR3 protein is CASSFPGAGEQYF. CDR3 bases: TGCGCCAGCAGCTTCCCGGGGGCGGGGGAGCAGTACTTC.

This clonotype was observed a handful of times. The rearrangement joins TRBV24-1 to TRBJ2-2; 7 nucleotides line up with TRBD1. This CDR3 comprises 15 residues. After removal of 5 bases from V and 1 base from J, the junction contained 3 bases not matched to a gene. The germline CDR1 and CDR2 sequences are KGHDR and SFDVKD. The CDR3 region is CATSGGTVNTGELFF. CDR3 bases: TGTGCCACCAGTGGTGGGACAGTGAACACCGGGGAGCTGTTTTTT.

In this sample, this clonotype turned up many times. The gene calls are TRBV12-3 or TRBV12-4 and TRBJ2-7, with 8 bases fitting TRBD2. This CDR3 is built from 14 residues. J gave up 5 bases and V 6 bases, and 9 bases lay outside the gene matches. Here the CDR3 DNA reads TGTGCCAGCAGACCGAGCGGGAGTACTCACGAGCAGTACTTC. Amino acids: CASRPSGSTHEQYF.